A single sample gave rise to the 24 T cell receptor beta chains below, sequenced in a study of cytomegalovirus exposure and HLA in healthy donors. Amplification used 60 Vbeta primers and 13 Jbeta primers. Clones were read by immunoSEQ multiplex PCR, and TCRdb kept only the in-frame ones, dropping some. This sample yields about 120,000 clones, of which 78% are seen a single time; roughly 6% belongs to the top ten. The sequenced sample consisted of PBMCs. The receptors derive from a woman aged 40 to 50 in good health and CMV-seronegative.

DNA of the CDR3: TGTGCCAGCAGTTCTCGGCCCCGGGAAGGCTACACCTTC. This codes for CASSSRPREGYTF. J is TRBJ1-2 and V is TRBV6-5, with no clear D. Germline lookup yields CDR1 MNHEY and CDR2 SVGAGI. The V and J ends lost 4 bases and 8 bases respectively, with 14 bases between them. This CDR3 contains 13 residues.

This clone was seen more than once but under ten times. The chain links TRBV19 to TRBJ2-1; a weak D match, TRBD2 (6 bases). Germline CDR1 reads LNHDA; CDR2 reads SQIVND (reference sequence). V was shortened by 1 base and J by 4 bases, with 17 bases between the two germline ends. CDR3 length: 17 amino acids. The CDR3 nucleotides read TGTGCCAGTAGTATAGGGGGTAACCGGGACTTATACAATGAGCAGTTCTTC. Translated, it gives CASSIGGNRDLYNEQFF.

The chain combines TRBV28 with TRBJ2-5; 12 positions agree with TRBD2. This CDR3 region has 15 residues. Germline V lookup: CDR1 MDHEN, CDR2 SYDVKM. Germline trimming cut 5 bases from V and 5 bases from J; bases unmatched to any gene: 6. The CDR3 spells CASSPRLAGVETQYF. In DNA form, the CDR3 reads TGTGCCAGCAGTCCTAGACTAGCGGGAGTGGAGACCCAGTACTTC.

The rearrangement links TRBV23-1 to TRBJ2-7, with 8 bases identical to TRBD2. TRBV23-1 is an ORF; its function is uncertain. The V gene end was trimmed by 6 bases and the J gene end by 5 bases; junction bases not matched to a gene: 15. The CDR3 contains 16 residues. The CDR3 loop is CASRHKLGTRDHEQYF. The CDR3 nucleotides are TGCGCCAGCAGACATAAACTTGGGACTAGAGACCACGAGCAGTACTTC.

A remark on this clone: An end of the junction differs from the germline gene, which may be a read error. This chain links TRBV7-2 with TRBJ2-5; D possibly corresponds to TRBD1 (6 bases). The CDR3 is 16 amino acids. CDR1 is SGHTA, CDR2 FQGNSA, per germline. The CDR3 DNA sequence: TGTGTCAGCAGCTTAAACCCCCCAGGGGTAGGAGAGACCCAGTACTTC. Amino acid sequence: CVSSLNPPGVGETQYF. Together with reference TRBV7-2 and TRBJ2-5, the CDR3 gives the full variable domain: GAGVSQSPSNKVTEKGKDVELRCDPISGHTALYWYRQSLGQGLEFLIYFQGNSAPDKSGLPSDRFSAERTGGSVSTLTIQRTQQEDSAVYLCVSSLNPPGVGETQYFGPGTRLLVL.

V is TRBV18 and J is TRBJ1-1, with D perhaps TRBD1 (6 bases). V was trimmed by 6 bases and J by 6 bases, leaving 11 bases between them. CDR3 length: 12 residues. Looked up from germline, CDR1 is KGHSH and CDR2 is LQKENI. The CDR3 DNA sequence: TGTGCCAGCTCGGCAACAGGGCCTGAAGCTTTCTTT. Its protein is CASSATGPEAFF.

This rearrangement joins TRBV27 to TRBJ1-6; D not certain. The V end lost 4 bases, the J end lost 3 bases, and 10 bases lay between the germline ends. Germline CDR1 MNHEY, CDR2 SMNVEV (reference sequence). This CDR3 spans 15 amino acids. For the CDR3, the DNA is TGTGCCAGCAGTTGGGCGGGCGGCTATAATTCACCCCTCCACTTT. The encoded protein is CASSWAGGYNSPLHF.

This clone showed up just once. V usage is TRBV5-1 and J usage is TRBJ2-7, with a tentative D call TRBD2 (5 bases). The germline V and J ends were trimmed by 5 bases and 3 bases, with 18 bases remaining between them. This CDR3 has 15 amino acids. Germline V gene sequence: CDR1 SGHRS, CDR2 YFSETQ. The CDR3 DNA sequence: TGCGCCAGCAGACCGGGGATACTCACCCACTACGAGCAGTACTTC. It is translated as CASRPGILTHYEQYF.

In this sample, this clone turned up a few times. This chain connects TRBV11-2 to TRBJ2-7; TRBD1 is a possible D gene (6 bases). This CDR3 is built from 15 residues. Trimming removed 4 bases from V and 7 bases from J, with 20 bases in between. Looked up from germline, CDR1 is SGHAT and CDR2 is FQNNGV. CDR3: CASSWGLGDSGEQYF. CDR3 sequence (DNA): TGTGCCAGCAGCTGGGGGCTGGGGGATTCAGGGGAGCAGTACTTC.

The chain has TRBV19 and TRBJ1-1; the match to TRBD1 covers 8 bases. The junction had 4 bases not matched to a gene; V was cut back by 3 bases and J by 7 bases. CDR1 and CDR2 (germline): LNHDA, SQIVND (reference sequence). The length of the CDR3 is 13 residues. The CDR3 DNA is TGTGCCAGTAGTATGACAGGGGATGGTGAAGCTTTCTTT. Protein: CASSMTGDGEAFF.

CDR3 nucleotides: TGTGCCAGCAGCAAAAGGAGTTTCTATGGCTACACCTTC. Translation: CASSKRSFYGYTF. V and J are TRBV21-1 and TRBJ1-2. TRBV21-1 is listed as a pseudogene. The CDR3 totals 13 residues.

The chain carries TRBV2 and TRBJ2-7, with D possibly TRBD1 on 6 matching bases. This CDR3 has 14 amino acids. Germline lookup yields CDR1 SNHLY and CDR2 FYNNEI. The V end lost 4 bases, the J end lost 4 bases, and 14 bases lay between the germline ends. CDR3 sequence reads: CASSVQGTRYEQYF. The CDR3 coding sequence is TGTGCCAGCAGTGTACAGGGAACGAGGTACGAGCAGTACTTC. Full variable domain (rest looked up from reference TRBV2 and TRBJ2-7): EPEVTQTPSHQVTQMGQEVILRCVPISNHLYFYWYRQILGQKVEFLVSFYNNEISEKSEIFDDQFSVERPDGSNFTLKIRSTKLEDSAMYFCASSVQGTRYEQYFGPGTRLTVT.

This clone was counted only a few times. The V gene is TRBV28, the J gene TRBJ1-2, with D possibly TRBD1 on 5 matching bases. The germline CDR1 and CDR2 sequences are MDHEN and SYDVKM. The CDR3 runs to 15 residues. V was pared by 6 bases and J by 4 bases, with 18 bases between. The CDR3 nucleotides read TGTGCCAGCAGGACCCGGGAGGGTGGGGGCTATGGCTACACCTTC. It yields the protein CASRTREGGGYGYTF.

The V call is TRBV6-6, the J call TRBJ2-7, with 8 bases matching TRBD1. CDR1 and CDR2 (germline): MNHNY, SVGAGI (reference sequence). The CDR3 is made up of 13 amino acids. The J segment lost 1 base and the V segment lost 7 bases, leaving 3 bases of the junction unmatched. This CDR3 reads CASNTGGSYEQYF. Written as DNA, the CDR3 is TGTGCCAGCAATACAGGGGGGTCCTACGAGCAGTACTTC.

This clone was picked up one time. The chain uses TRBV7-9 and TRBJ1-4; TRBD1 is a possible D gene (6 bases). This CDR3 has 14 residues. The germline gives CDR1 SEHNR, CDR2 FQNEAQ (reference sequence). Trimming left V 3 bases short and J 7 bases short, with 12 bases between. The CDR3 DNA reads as TGTGCCAGCAGCTTCGGGACACTCACTGAAAAACTGTTTTTT. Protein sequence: CASSFGTLTEKLFF.

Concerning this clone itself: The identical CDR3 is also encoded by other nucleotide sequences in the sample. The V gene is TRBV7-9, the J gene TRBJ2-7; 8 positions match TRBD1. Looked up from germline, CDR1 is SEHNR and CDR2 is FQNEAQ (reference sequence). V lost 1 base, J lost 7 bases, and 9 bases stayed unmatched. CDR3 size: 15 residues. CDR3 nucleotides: TGTGCCAGCAGCTTAGGGTTGACAGGGGATCGTGAGCAGTACTTC. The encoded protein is CASSLGLTGDREQYF.

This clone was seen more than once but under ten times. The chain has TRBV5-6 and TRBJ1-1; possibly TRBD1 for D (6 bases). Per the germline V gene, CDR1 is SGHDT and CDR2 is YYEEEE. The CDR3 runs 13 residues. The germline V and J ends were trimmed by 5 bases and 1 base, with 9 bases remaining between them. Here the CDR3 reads CASSSQGNTEAFF. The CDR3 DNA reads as TGTGCCAGCAGTTCACAGGGGAACACTGAAGCTTTCTTT.

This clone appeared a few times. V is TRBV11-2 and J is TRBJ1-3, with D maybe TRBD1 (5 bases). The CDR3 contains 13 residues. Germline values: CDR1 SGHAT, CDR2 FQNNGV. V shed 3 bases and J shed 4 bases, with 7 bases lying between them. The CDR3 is CASSLPGGNTIYF. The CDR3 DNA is TGTGCCAGCAGCTTGCCAGGGGGAAACACCATATATTTT.

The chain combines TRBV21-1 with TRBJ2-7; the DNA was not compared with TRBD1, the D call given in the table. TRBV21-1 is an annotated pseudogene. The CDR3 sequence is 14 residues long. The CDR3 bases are TGTGCCAGCAGCAACCGGGACACATTCAGCGAGCAGTACTTC. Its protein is CASSNRDTFSEQYF.

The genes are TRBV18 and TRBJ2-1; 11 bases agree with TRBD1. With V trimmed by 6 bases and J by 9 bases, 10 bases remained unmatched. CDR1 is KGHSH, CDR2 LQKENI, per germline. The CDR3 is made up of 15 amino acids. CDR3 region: CASSPPGQGALEQFF. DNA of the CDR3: TGTGCCAGCTCCCCTCCTGGACAGGGGGCCCTTGAGCAGTTCTTC.

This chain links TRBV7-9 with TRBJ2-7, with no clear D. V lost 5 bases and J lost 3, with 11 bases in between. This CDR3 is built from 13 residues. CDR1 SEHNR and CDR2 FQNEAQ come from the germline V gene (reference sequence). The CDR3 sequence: CASSGTYLYEQYF. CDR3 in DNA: TGTGCCAGCAGCGGTACCTACCTCTACGAGCAGTACTTC.

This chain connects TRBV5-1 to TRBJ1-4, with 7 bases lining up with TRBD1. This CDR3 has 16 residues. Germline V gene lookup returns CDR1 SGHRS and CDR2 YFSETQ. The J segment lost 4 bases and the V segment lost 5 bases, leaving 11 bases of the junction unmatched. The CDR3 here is CASRSGTADYNEKLFF. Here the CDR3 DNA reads TGCGCCAGCAGATCCGGGACAGCAGATTATAATGAAAAACTGTTTTTT.

CDR3 sequence: CASTETPPGFF. CDR3 in DNA: TGTGCCAGCACCGAAACACCCCCTGGGTTCTTC. The gene calls are TRBV7-9 and TRBJ2-1, with no clear D. The CDR3 is 11 amino acids. CDR1 and CDR2 (germline): SEHNR, FQNEAQ (reference sequence). Trimming took 7 bases from V and 15 from J, leaving 16 bases between them.

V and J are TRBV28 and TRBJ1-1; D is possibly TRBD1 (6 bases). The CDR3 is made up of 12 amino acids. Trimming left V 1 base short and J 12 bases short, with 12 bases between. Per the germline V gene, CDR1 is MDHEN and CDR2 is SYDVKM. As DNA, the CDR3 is TGTGCCAGCAGTTTATTGGGAAGGGGGACTTTCTTT. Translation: CASSLLGRGTFF.